These 6 T cell receptor beta chains were sequenced from one sample in a study of blood T cell repertoires in COVID-19 (TCRdb year 2020). The method was the immunoSEQ multiplex PCR assay. TCRdb limited this immuneACCESS table to in-frame rearrangements with V and J called. A share of clones is missing; checked studies link under half to unresolved V genes, and the rest is unexplained. Present in this sample are over 60,000 clones, about 80% of which were seen just once. The leading ten clones occupy roughly 15% of the sample. The sample was peripheral blood. These receptor sequences come from an elderly man with active COVID-19.

The CDR3 sequence is CAISGAGETQYF. As DNA, the CDR3 is TGTGCCATCAGTGGGGCAGGGGAGACCCAGTACTTC. The rearrangement uses TRBV10-3 and TRBJ2-5; D is possibly TRBD1 (5 bases). V shed 4 bases and J shed 5 bases, with 8 bases lying between them. This CDR3 comprises 12 residues. Per the germline V gene, CDR1 is ENHRY and CDR2 is SYGVKD.

This clone was picked up a small number of times. V and J are TRBV19 and TRBJ1-2; D is undetermined. The ends were cut back, 4 bases at V and 3 bases at J, with 6 bases in the middle. Germline lookup yields CDR1 LNHDA and CDR2 SQIVND (reference sequence). CDR3 length: 12 amino acids. In DNA, the CDR3 is TGTGCCAGTAGTACTGGAGACTATGGCTACACCTTC. Its translation is CASSTGDYGYTF.

The gene calls are TRBV9 and TRBJ1-3; D is ambiguous. V shed 0 bases and J shed 3 bases, with 7 bases lying between them. CDR3 length: 14 amino acids. Looked up from germline, CDR1 is SGDLS and CDR2 is YYNGEE. CDR3 DNA sequence: TGTGCCAGCAGCGTAGATAACTATGGAAACACCATATATTTT. This sequence encodes CASSVDNYGNTIYF.

The rearrangement joins TRBV5-1 to TRBJ2-2; D might be TRBD1 (6 bases). The V and J ends lost 3 bases and 1 base respectively, with 7 bases between them. Germline assignment: CDR1 SGHRS and CDR2 YFSETQ. This CDR3 is 14 amino acids long. The CDR3: CASSSGQNTGELFF. In DNA form, the CDR3 reads TGCGCCAGCAGCTCGGGACAGAACACCGGGGAGCTGTTTTTT.

This rearrangement joins TRBV7-3 to TRBJ1-6; D may be TRBD1 (6 bases). This CDR3 comprises 14 residues. CDR1 and CDR2 (germline): SGHTA, FQGTGA. Trimming shortened V by 3 bases and J by 14 bases, and 17 bases separated the two germline ends. In DNA, the CDR3 is TGTGCCAGCAGCTTGTCCAGGGGAAACCCGACCCTCCACTTT. It codes for CASSLSRGNPTLHF.

The J gene is TRBJ2-1, the V gene TRBV20-1; 11 bases map to TRBD2. CDR1 and CDR2 (germline): DFQATT, SNEGSKA (reference sequence). The trim removed 3 bases at V and 1 base at J, leaving 8 bases unmatched. The CDR3 loop spans 17 amino acids. CDR3 in DNA: TGCAGTGCTAGTCACATAGCGGGAGGGATATCCTACAATGAGCAGTTCTTC. This gives the protein CSASHIAGGISYNEQFF.